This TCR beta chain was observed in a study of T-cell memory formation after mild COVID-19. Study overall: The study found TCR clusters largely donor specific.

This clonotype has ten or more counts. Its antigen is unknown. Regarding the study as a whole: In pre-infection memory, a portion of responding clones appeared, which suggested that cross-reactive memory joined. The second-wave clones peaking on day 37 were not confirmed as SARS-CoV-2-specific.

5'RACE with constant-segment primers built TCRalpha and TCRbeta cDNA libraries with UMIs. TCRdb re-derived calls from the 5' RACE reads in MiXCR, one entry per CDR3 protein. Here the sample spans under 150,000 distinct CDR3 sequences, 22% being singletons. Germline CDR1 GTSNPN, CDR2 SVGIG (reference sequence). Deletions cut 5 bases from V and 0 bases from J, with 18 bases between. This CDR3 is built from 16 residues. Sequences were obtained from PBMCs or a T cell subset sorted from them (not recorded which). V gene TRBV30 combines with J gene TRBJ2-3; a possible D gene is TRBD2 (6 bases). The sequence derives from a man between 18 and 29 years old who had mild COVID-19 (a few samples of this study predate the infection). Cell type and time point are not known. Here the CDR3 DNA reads TGTGCCTGGGCGACTAGAGGGACCCCTAGCACAGATACGCAGTATTTT. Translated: CAWATRGTPSTDTQYF.